This TCR beta chain was sequenced during a study of a mutant IDH1 vaccine in newly diagnosed glioma. Study-level information: The treated group averaged about 41 years old and was around 62% male, about 40% female. The earlier regimen, radiotherapy, temozolomide, or both, was most often both.

This CDR3 spans 14 amino acids. The germline gives CDR1 MNHNS, CDR2 SASEGT. V was clipped by 6 bases and J by 1 base, with 9 bases between them. Clones were read by immunoSEQ multiplex PCR, and TCRdb kept only the in-frame ones, dropping some. The sample has about 66,000 clones, 65% to 90% seen once. As to time point: baseline, week 1 (first vaccination visit). The treatment is: pre-vaccination baseline after standard-of-care therapy. Each astrocytoma in the donors was new, WHO grade 3 or 4, IDH1-mutant and ATRX-lost. The chain employs TRBV6-1 and TRBJ2-2; no clear D. This TCR came from a man in his thirties or forties with glioma. Specimen: PBMCs, collected from a glioma patient treated with radiotherapy, temozolomide or both. The CDR3 region has the DNA TGTGCCAGCAGGTCTAGAAAGAACACCGGGGAGCTGTTTTTT. Amino acids: CASRSRKNTGELFF.